What follows describes a single T cell receptor beta chain. The data stem from a study of graft-versus-host responses after intestinal transplantation. Assay used: immunoSEQ multiplex PCR; TCRdb lists only in-frame clones, some missing. The table has over 15,000 clones, more than 85% seen once; the top ten hold 0.75% to 0.95%. CDR3 length: 16 amino acids. Trimming at V came to 5 bases and at J to 2 bases, leaving 7 bases not matched to a gene. Looked up from germline, CDR1 is PRHDT and CDR2 is FYEKMQ (reference sequence). The TCR originated in a human patient who received an intestinal transplant, so some T cells may come from the graft donor. This rearrangement joins TRBV13 to TRBJ2-3, with 10 positions matching TRBD2. The material sequenced was PBMCs, taken 23 days after intestinal transplant. This CDR3 is CASSPSSGRHTDTQYF. DNA of the CDR3: TGTGCCAGCAGCCCCAGTAGCGGGAGGCACACAGATACGCAGTATTTT.